One T cell receptor (beta chain) is described in this entry. The source of the sample is a study of blood T cell repertoires in COVID-19. Turning to the study itself: COVID-19 samples, acute and convalescent, were from the United States, Italy and Spain. From T cells, B-cell-depleted T cells, or PBMCs came the material, which was cDNA or gDNA.

Source study methods: From reference gene primer amplification, estimates of nucleated cell counts were derived. The assay was immunoSEQ multiplex PCR, and TCRdb's table has in-frame clones only and misses some. V and J calls and clone size are those listed in that table; D and trimming were worked out from the DNA. The sample includes about 120,000 clones, 82% of them seen just once. Input material: peripheral blood. The receptor was isolated from a woman in her 70s with acute or convalescent COVID-19.

For the CDR3, the DNA is TGCGCCAGCAGCCCCGGACACCAGCCGGAGGGACCCCTCCACTTT. It translates to CASSPGHQPEGPLHF. The rearrangement joins TRBV5-1 to TRBJ1-6, with a possible D match to TRBD1 (5 bases). Germline V lookup: CDR1 SGHRS, CDR2 YFSETQ. This CDR3 has 15 residues. With 4 bases removed from V and 12 bases from J, the gap between germline ends came to 20 bases.